These T cell receptor beta chains were read from a single sample in a study of blood T cells in healthy people across ages. TCRdb called the 5' RACE reads again in MiXCR, with one record for every CDR3 protein. This table holds 1.4 million to 1.5 million distinct CDR3 sequences, around 42% found once. The specimen sequenced was blood. The receptors derive from a woman aged 18 to 35 in good health. Both conserved end residues are part of each CDR3. D genes are given only for firm matches. Clone size is given for some rows only: seen once, a few or many times, or a class if the clone is expanded.

clone size,V gene,CDR3 length,J gene,D gene,CDR3 protein,CDR3 DNA
few,TRBV19,15,TRBJ2-1,TRBD2,CASSILLAAYREQFF,TGTGCCAGTAGTATTTTGCTAGCGGCTTACCGTGAGCAGTTCTTC
.,TRBV12-3/TRBV12-4,17,TRBJ2-3,TRBD2,CASSLWLAGGWADTQYF,TGTGCCAGCAGTTTGTGGCTAGCGGGAGGGTGGGCAGATACGCAGTATTTT
.,TRBV5-1,15,TRBJ2-3,.,CASSASSVPADTQYF,TGCGCCAGCAGCGCTTCTAGCGTACCGGCGGATACGCAGTATTTT
few,TRBV20-1,11,TRBJ1-2,.,CSALGGSGYTF,TGCAGTGCTTTAGGGGGTTCGGGCTACACCTTC
.,TRBV4-1,15,TRBJ2-2,.,CASSARDSFTGELFF,TGCGCCAGCAGCGCCCGGGACTCTTTCACCGGGGAGCTGTTTTTT
few,TRBV7-2,14,TRBJ2-7,.,CASSLMTSSYEQYF,TGTGCCAGCAGCCTGATGACTAGTTCCTACGAGCAGTACTTC
few,TRBV29-1,15,TRBJ1-4,.,CSVGQPGARDEKLFF,TGCAGCGTTGGTCAACCGGGAGCTAGGGATGAAAAACTGTTTTTT
.,TRBV7-2,13,TRBJ2-1,.,CASSLGVESEQFF,TGTGCCAGCAGCTTAGGGGTAGAGTCTGAGCAGTTCTTC
.,TRBV6-2/TRBV6-3,14,TRBJ1-5,.,CASRYGGTRQPQHF,TGTGCCAGCAGGTATGGGGGCACCAGACAGCCCCAGCATTTT
once,TRBV25-1,15,TRBJ2-3,TRBD2,CASSAGGGSRDTQYF,TGTGCCAGCAGCGCGGGGGGGGGTTCAAGAGATACGCAGTATTTT
.,TRBV5-1,15,TRBJ2-5,.,CASSLDGTDQETQYF,TGCGCCAGCAGCTTGGATGGAACAGATCAAGAGACCCAGTACTTC
.,TRBV4-1,14,TRBJ2-1,.,CASSQDSGGVEQFF,TGCGCCAGCAGCCAAGACTCAGGAGGGGTCGAGCAGTTCTTC
.,TRBV6-5,11,TRBJ1-2,.,CASLATYGYTF,TGTGCCAGCTTAGCCACCTATGGCTACACCTTC
.,TRBV12-3/TRBV12-4,15,TRBJ2-1,TRBD2,CTSNGLAGGRNEQFF,TGTACCAGCAACGGACTAGCGGGAGGTCGAAATGAGCAGTTCTTC
few,TRBV6-2/TRBV6-3,15,TRBJ2-7,TRBD2,CASSPNSGRDYEQYF,TGTGCCAGCAGCCCAAACAGCGGGAGGGACTACGAGCAGTACTTC
.,TRBV5-1,15,TRBJ2-1,.,CASSYPGRLYNEQFF,TGCGCCAGCAGCTACCCGGGCCGACTTTACAATGAGCAGTTCTTC
.,TRBV5-5,17,TRBJ1-6,TRBD1,CASSLRDRGAYNSPLHF,TGTGCCAGCAGCTTGAGGGACAGGGGGGCCTATAATTCACCCCTCCACTTT
.,TRBV6-1,14,TRBJ2-7,.,CASSSLGLTYEQYF,TGTGCCAGCAGTTCCCTAGGGCTTACCTACGAGCAGTACTTC
.,TRBV6-6,15,TRBJ2-7,.,CASSYVASEDYEQYF,TGTGCCAGCAGTTATGTGGCTAGCGAGGACTACGAGCAGTACTTC
few,TRBV24-1,12,TRBJ2-6,.,CATSAGANVLTF,TGTGCCACCAGTGCCGGGGCCAACGTCCTGACTTTC
.,TRBV7-9,13,TRBJ2-7,.,CASSVGSPGEQYF,TGTGCCAGCAGCGTAGGAAGTCCGGGCGAGCAGTACTTC
few,TRBV20-1,12,TRBJ2-5,.,CSARLGQETQYF,TGCAGTGCTCGACTCGGGCAGGAGACCCAGTACTTC
.,TRBV7-2,16,TRBJ2-7,TRBD2,CASSKTGTSGSYEQYF,TGTGCCAGCAGCAAAACCGGGACTAGTGGATCCTACGAGCAGTACTTC
.,TRBV5-6,17,TRBJ1-2,TRBD1,CASSLSSRTGANYGYTF,TGTGCCAGCAGCTTGTCTTCTAGGACAGGAGCCAACTATGGCTACACCTTC
.,TRBV20-1,14,TRBJ2-2,.,CGGLKGADTGELFF,TGCGGCGGGCTCAAAGGCGCCGACACCGGGGAGCTGTTTTTT
.,TRBV7-6,17,TRBJ1-5,TRBD1,CASSLGTGGDGNQPQHF,TGTGCCAGCAGCTTAGGGACAGGGGGGGACGGCAATCAGCCCCAGCATTTT
few,TRBV18,16,TRBJ2-4,TRBD1,CASSPGTGVAKNIQYF,TGTGCCAGCTCACCTGGGACAGGGGTAGCCAAAAACATTCAGTACTTC
few,TRBV13,13,TRBJ2-5,TRBD2,CASRLAGAETQYF,TGTGCCAGCAGGTTAGCGGGAGCTGAGACCCAGTACTTC
.,TRBV11-2,15,TRBJ1-2,TRBD1,CASSPQGMMGYGYTF,TGTGCCAGCAGCCCACAGGGGATGATGGGCTATGGCTACACCTTC
.,TRBV4-2,17,TRBJ2-1,TRBD2,CACSQDLAAASYNEQFF,TGTGCCTGCAGCCAAGATCTAGCGGCCGCCTCCTACAATGAGCAGTTCTTC
many,TRBV18,13,TRBJ1-5,.,CASSPGLDQPQHF,TGTGCCAGCTCACCAGGGCTGGATCAGCCCCAGCATTTT
few,TRBV6-6,16,TRBJ2-5,.,CASSSVSGLYQETQYF,TGTGCCAGCAGTTCCGTTAGCGGCCTTTACCAAGAGACCCAGTACTTC